This TCR beta chain was identified during a study of cytomegalovirus exposure and HLA in healthy donors. General study results and limits: Among the CMV-associated chains, a few were confirmed in vitro as specific for CMV antigens. The investigators catalogued some 160 TCR beta chains as cytomegalovirus-associated.

The protocol was immunoSEQ multiplex PCR, while the TCRdb copy is restricted to in-frame clones and leaves out a portion. The sample includes roughly 120,000 clones, around 85% seen only once; the top ten take roughly 1.9%. This clone was counted once. Its specificity is unknown. The sequenced sample was PBMCs. This clonotype was obtained from a woman younger than 45 in good health and CMV-seronegative.

CDR3 in amino acids: CASSPPGQGSETQYF. The CDR3 region has the DNA TGTGCCAGCAGCCCTCCGGGACAGGGGTCGGAGACCCAGTACTTC. The chain is built from TRBV2 and TRBJ2-5; TRBD1 matches 10 bases. V shed 6 bases and J 5 bases; nucleotides not matched to a gene: 9. CDR1 SNHLY and CDR2 FYNNEI come from the germline V gene. The CDR3 contains 15 residues.